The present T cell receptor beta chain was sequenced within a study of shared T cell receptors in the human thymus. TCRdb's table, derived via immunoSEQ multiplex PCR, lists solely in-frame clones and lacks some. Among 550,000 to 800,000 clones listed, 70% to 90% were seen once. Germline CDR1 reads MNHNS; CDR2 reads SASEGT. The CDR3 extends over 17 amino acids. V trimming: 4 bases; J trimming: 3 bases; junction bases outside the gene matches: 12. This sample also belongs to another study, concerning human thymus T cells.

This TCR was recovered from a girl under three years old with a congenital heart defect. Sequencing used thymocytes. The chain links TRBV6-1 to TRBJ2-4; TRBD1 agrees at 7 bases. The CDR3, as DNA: TGTGCCAGCAGTGTCCAACAGGGGAAGGTTAGCAAAAACATTCAGTACTTC. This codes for CASSVQQGKVSKNIQYF.